The 30 T cell receptor beta chains presented below share a single source sample, sequenced in a study of control samples from healthy donors and cancer patients. The table came from immunoSEQ multiplex PCR; TCRdb's copy has only in-frame clones and leaves some out. Of some 150,000 clones listed, just under 95% are singletons. Sequenced input: blood. These receptor sequences come from a man aged 40-49 years in good health.

The V gene is TRBV4-3, the J gene TRBJ2-1, with unresolved D. Germline values: CDR1 LGHNA, CDR2 YSLEER. The CDR3 contains 15 residues. Trimming cost V 1 base and J 1 base, with 8 bases left between them. This chain's CDR3 is CASSQVSRSYNEQFF. The CDR3 DNA follows: TGCGCCAGCAGCCAAGTCTCAAGGTCCTACAATGAGCAGTTCTTC.

The gene calls are TRBV6-5 and TRBJ2-7; 9 bases align to TRBD1. The V and J ends lost 3 bases and 3 bases, in that order; junction bases with no gene match: 3. Looked up from germline, CDR1 is MNHEY and CDR2 is SVGAGI. This CDR3 contains 14 residues. In DNA form, the CDR3 reads TGTGCCAGCAGTTATCAGGACAGGGGCTACGAGCAGTACTTC. It encodes CASSYQDRGYEQYF.

V and J are TRBV6-2 or TRBV6-3 and TRBJ1-5; 7 bases match TRBD1. Losses at the gene ends were 0 bases for V and 5 bases for J; bases not matched to a gene: 7. In germline, CDR1 is MNHEY, CDR2 SVGEGT. The CDR3 totals 16 residues. The CDR3 sequence is CASSYSRQGGHQPQHF. The CDR3 DNA is TGTGCCAGCAGTTACTCCCGACAGGGAGGGCATCAGCCCCAGCATTTT.

The chain joins TRBV6-2 or TRBV6-3 to TRBJ1-2; TRBD1 matches 10 bases. Germline V gives CDR1 MNHEY, CDR2 SVGEGT. J lost 4 bases, V lost 2 bases, and 4 bases had no gene match. This CDR3 contains 15 residues. The CDR3 DNA is TGTGCCAGCAGTTACGGGACAGGGGCGACCTATGGCTACACCTTC. Translation: CASSYGTGATYGYTF.

The chain joins TRBV7-2 to TRBJ2-7, with 7 positions matching TRBD2. CDR3 size: 15 residues. Germline lookup yields CDR1 SGHTA and CDR2 FQGNSA. V was clipped by 1 base and J by 2 bases; unmatched bases: 5. The CDR3 DNA follows: TGTGCCAGCAGCTTAGGGCCAGCGGGAACCTACGAGCAGTACTTC. Its protein is CASSLGPAGTYEQYF.

This clone occurred once. The chain combines TRBV5-4 with TRBJ2-3; 10 nucleotides align to TRBD2. Germline-derived CDR1 and CDR2 are SGHNT and YYREEE (reference sequence). J gave up 2 bases and V 0 bases, and 6 bases lay outside the gene matches. The CDR3 loop spans 17 amino acids. The CDR3: CASSLVKLAGNTDTQYF. In nucleotides, the CDR3 is TGTGCCAGCAGCTTGGTTAAACTAGCGGGGAACACAGATACGCAGTATTTT.

This sequence joins TRBV7-2 and TRBJ2-2; D gene uncertain. V was clipped by 0 bases and J by 5 bases, with 10 bases between them. The CDR3 has 15 amino acids. Germline CDR1 SGHTA, CDR2 FQGNSA. CDR3: CASSLAGFWTGELFF. In nucleotides, the CDR3 is TGTGCCAGCAGCTTAGCGGGTTTTTGGACCGGGGAGCTGTTTTTT.

The chain links TRBV5-1 to TRBJ2-1; 9 nucleotides line up with TRBD2. The CDR3 spans 16 residues. With V trimmed by 3 bases and J by 7 bases, 11 bases remained unmatched. CDR1 SGHRS and CDR2 YFSETQ come from the germline V gene. The CDR3 region has the DNA TGCGCCAGCAGCTCTGCGGGGGGGCCTCAAGTAAATGAGCAGTTCTTC. Residues: CASSSAGGPQVNEQFF.

The chain uses TRBV7-9 and TRBJ1-1; D ambiguous. The V end was cut by 5 bases, the J end by 1 base, with 5 bases between. This CDR3 spans 12 amino acids. Germline loops: CDR1 SEHNR, CDR2 FQNEAQ (reference sequence). CDR3 protein: CASSPPNTEAFF. The DNA of the CDR3 is TGTGCCAGCAGCCCCCCGAACACTGAAGCTTTCTTT.

The chain recombines TRBV7-9 with TRBJ1-2, with D unresolved. CDR1 and CDR2 from the germline V gene are SEHNR and FQNEAQ (reference sequence). The V end lost 5 bases, the J end lost 0 bases, and 13 bases lay between the germline ends. The CDR3 runs 15 residues. The CDR3 DNA reads TGTGCCAGCAGCGGAAGATTGGGGACTAACTATGGCTACACCTTC. This translates into CASSGRLGTNYGYTF. The full variable domain, with the rest looked up from reference TRBV7-9 and TRBJ1-2, is DTGVSQNPRHKITKRGQNVTFRCDPISEHNRLYWYRQTLGQGPEFLTYFQNEAQLEKSRLLSDRFSAERPKGSFSTLEIQRTEQGDSAMYLCASSGRLGTNYGYTFGSGTRLTVV.

The V gene is TRBV27, the J gene TRBJ1-1; 9 bases match TRBD1. In germline, CDR1 is MNHEY, CDR2 SMNVEV (reference sequence). The CDR3 contains 14 residues. The ends lost 6 bases at V and 9 bases at J; junction bases unmatched: 11. The CDR3 here is CASRTGGWLEQAFF. CDR3 nucleotides: TGTGCCAGCAGGACAGGGGGATGGTTGGAACAAGCTTTCTTT.

The chain carries TRBV5-4 and TRBJ2-7, with no clear D. The CDR3 covers 13 residues. Germline V gene data show CDR1 as SGHNT and CDR2 as YYREEE (reference sequence). Trimming left V 0 bases short and J 1 base short, with 5 bases between. The CDR3 DNA follows: TGTGCCAGCAGCTTGGACAAGTCCTACGAGCAGTACTTC. Encoded protein: CASSLDKSYEQYF.

V is TRBV6-5 and J is TRBJ1-5, with D tentatively TRBD1 (5 bases). The V end was cut by 0 bases, the J end by 8 bases, with 14 bases between. The CDR3 totals 15 residues. Germline V gene lookup returns CDR1 MNHEY and CDR2 SVGAGI. DNA of the CDR3: TGTGCCAGCAGTTACTCTGGCAGGACAAGCGAGCCCCAGCATTTT. Residues: CASSYSGRTSEPQHF.

The chain uses TRBV6-2 or TRBV6-3 and TRBJ1-2, with D perhaps matching TRBD1 (5 bases). V was shortened by 6 bases and J by 4 bases, with 12 bases between the two germline ends. Germline-derived CDR1 and CDR2 are MNHEY and SVGEGT. This CDR3 comprises 13 residues. The CDR3: CASSEGPAYGYTF. CDR3 coding DNA: TGTGCCAGCAGCGAGGGGCCTGCCTATGGCTACACCTTC.

CDR3: CASSPMPGNTIYF. The CDR3 DNA reads TGTGCCAGCTCACCAATGCCTGGAAACACCATATATTTT. The chain uses TRBV18 and TRBJ1-3, with D uncertain. The CDR3 spans 13 residues. Germline V lookup: CDR1 KGHSH, CDR2 LQKENI. The V and J ends lost 2 bases and 2 bases respectively, with 4 bases between them.

This chain links TRBV28 with TRBJ1-2; D is undetermined. V was pared by 5 bases and J by 3 bases, with 10 bases between. Germline lookup yields CDR1 MDHEN and CDR2 SYDVKM. CDR3 length equals 13 residues. CDR3 protein: CASSPEVYYGYTF. CDR3 DNA sequence: TGTGCCAGCAGTCCGGAAGTCTACTATGGCTACACCTTC.

CDR3 DNA sequence: TGTGCCAGCAACCAACAGGGTCGGAACTATGGCTACACCTTC. As protein: CASNQQGRNYGYTF. This chain links TRBV27 with TRBJ1-2, with D maybe TRBD1 (6 bases). Deletions cut 7 bases from V and 2 bases from J, with 14 bases between. Germline CDR1 and CDR2: MNHEY and SMNVEV (reference sequence). There are 14 residues in the CDR3.

The chain recombines TRBV4-1 with TRBJ1-1, with no clear D. CDR1 MGHRA and CDR2 YSYEKL come from the germline V gene. Trimming pared 1 base from V and 2 bases from J, leaving 8 bases between. The CDR3 covers 14 residues. The CDR3 nucleotides are TGCGCCAGCAGCCAAGGGTCCGGAAACACTGAAGCTTTCTTT. Residues: CASSQGSGNTEAFF.

A single count supports this clone. The V and J genes are TRBV7-9 and TRBJ1-2, with D possibly being TRBD1 (6 bases). The CDR3 is made up of 13 amino acids. V was trimmed by 3 bases and J by 4 bases, leaving 9 bases between them. Per the germline V gene, CDR1 is SEHNR and CDR2 is FQNEAQ (reference sequence). CDR3 residues: CASSFPGAYGYTF. The CDR3 bases are TGTGCCAGCAGCTTCCCAGGGGCCTATGGCTACACCTTC.

The CDR3 loop is CASSSPPGGRNTEAFF. The CDR3 DNA follows: TGTGCCAGCAGCTCCCCTCCAGGGGGGCGGAACACTGAAGCTTTCTTT. The gene calls are TRBV7-9 and TRBJ1-1; the match to TRBD1 covers 7 bases. CDR3 length equals 16 residues. V trimming: 4 bases; J trimming: 1 base; junction bases outside the gene matches: 9. Germline V gives CDR1 SEHNR, CDR2 FQNEAQ (reference sequence).

V gene TRBV12-5 combines with J gene TRBJ1-1; D possibly corresponds to TRBD1 (6 bases). This CDR3 region has 12 residues. The germline V gene encodes CDR1 LGHNT and CDR2 FRNRAP. Trimming pared 5 bases from V and 6 bases from J, leaving 10 bases between. The CDR3 spells CASGGTGPEAFF. The CDR3 DNA reads TGTGCTAGTGGTGGAACAGGGCCTGAAGCTTTCTTT.

The chain employs TRBV4-3 and TRBJ2-1; TRBD2 is a possible D gene (5 bases). The V gene's germline CDR1 is LGHNA and CDR2 YSLEER. The CDR3 contains 14 residues. V gave up 0 bases and J gave up 9 bases, with 12 bases separating them. The CDR3, as DNA: TGCGCCAGCAGCCAAGAGGTCCAAAGCGGTGAGCAGTTCTTC. Amino acid sequence: CASSQEVQSGEQFF.

J is TRBJ1-3 and V is TRBV7-3; D uncertain. The CDR3 spans 13 residues. Trimming took off 2 bases at V and 2 bases at J, with 4 bases between the two ends. Germline CDR1 is SGHTA and CDR2 is FQGTGA. The chain's CDR3 is CASSLVPGNTIYF. The CDR3 DNA follows: TGTGCCAGCAGCTTAGTTCCTGGAAACACCATATATTTT.

The chain combines TRBV21-1 with TRBJ1-1; no check of the table's D call, TRBD1, against the DNA was made. TRBV21-1 is noted as a pseudogene. The CDR3 spans 12 residues. Here the CDR3 reads CASSIRGQKAFF. The CDR3 nucleotides are TGTGCCAGCAGCATCCGCGGACAGAAAGCTTTCTTT.

This clone was found a few times. The rearrangement uses TRBV28 and TRBJ1-5; D possibly corresponds to TRBD1 (5 bases). The V end lost 7 bases, the J end lost 11 bases, and 15 bases lay between the germline ends. The CDR3 loop spans 12 amino acids. CDR1 is MDHEN and CDR2 is SYDVKM in the germline V gene. CDR3 residues: CASTPPRGAQHF. CDR3 in DNA: TGTGCCAGCACCCCCCCTAGGGGAGCCCAGCATTTT. The full variable domain, with the rest looked up from reference TRBV28 and TRBJ1-5, is DVKVTQSSRYLVKRTGEKVFLECVQDMDHENMFWYRQDPGLGLRLIYFSYDVKMKEKGDIPEGYSVSREKKERFSLILESASTNQTSMYLCASTPPRGAQHFGDGTRLSIL.

The V and J genes are TRBV7-3 and TRBJ1-1; D is uncertain. Trimming took 5 bases from V and 4 from J, leaving 11 bases between them. There are 13 residues in the CDR3. Germline V gene data show CDR1 as SGHTA and CDR2 as FQGTGA. The CDR3 loop reads CASSLTQSTEAFF. The CDR3 coding sequence is TGTGCCAGCAGCCTCACCCAGAGCACTGAAGCTTTCTTT.

This CDR3 reads CASRSGANYNEQFF. CDR3 sequence (DNA): TGTGCCAGCAGGTCGGGGGCTAATTACAATGAGCAGTTCTTC. This chain uses TRBV6-5 with TRBJ2-1; D possibly uses TRBD1 or TRBD2 (6 bases each). V was pared by 6 bases and J by 4 bases, with 13 bases between. Germline V lookup: CDR1 MNHEY, CDR2 SVGAGI. The CDR3 extends over 14 amino acids.

The chain is built from TRBV18 and TRBJ1-6; D uncertain. V gave up 0 bases and J gave up 1 base, with 4 bases separating them. Germline CDR1 KGHSH, CDR2 LQKENI. This CDR3 spans 15 amino acids. The CDR3 nucleotides read TGTGCCAGCTCACCACCTCAATCCTATAATTCACCCCTCCACTTT. Translating gives CASSPPQSYNSPLHF.

The chain uses TRBV7-8 and TRBJ1-3; D is perhaps TRBD1 (5 bases). V was clipped by 0 bases and J by 2 bases, with 8 bases between them. The germline gives CDR1 SGHVS, CDR2 FQNEAQ. The CDR3 spans 15 residues. The CDR3 coding sequence is TGTGCCAGCAGCTTAGCGCTAGGGGCTGGAAACACCATATATTTT. This gives the protein CASSLALGAGNTIYF.

The genes are TRBV5-1 and TRBJ1-6, with D tentatively TRBD1 (5 bases). V was cut by 0 bases and J by 9 bases, with 10 bases left in between. Germline values: CDR1 SGHRS, CDR2 YFSETQ. The CDR3 sequence is 14 residues long. The CDR3 loop reads CASSLGDLSSPLHF. The CDR3 DNA follows: TGCGCCAGCAGCTTGGGGGACTTGAGTTCACCCCTCCACTTT.